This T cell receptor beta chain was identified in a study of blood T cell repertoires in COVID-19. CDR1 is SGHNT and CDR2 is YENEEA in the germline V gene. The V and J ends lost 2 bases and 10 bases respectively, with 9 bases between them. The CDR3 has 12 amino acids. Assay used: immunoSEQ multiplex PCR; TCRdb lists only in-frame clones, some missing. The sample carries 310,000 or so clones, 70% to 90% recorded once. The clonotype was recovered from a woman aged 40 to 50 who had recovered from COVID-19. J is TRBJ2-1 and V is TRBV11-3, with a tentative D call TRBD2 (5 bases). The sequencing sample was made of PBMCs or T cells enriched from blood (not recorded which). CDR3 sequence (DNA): TGTGCCAGCAGCTTAAGGGAGAAGGAGCAGTTCTTC. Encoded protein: CASSLREKEQFF.